This TCR beta chain was obtained from a study of T-cell reconstitution after alpha-beta-depleted transplantation in children. Germline lookup yields CDR1 SGHTA and CDR2 FQGTGA. Trimming removed 1 base from V and 3 bases from J, with 13 bases in between. The CDR3 contains 16 residues. This clonotype was counted ten times or more. Preparation of the TCRbeta library involved a method that used unique molecular identifiers. TCRdb recomputed calls from the PCR reads with MiXCR, one row per CDR3 protein. The sample yields 200,000 to 300,000 distinct CDR3 sequences, 12% seen once. The clonotype originates from a human donor who donated a stem cell graft to a child with acute lymphoblastic leukemia. Specimen: PBMCs from the stem cell graft donor, collected from the stem cell graft. The chain couples TRBV7-3 to TRBJ2-1, with a weak D call TRBD2 (6 bases). Here the CDR3 reads CASSLNTGVGYNEQFF. In DNA, the CDR3 is TGTGCCAGCAGCTTAAATACGGGAGTTGGCTACAATGAGCAGTTCTTC. Combining the CDR3 with reference TRBV7-3 and TRBJ2-1 gives the whole variable domain GAGVSQTPSNKVTEKGKYVELRCDPISGHTALYWYRQSLGQGPEFLIYFQGTGAADDSGLPNDRFFAVRPEGSVSTLKIQRTERGDSAVYLCASSLNTGVGYNEQFFGPGTRLTVL.